A single sample is the source of the 9 T cell receptor beta chains below, sequenced in a study of cytomegalovirus exposure and HLA in healthy donors. PCR involved 60 Vbeta and 13 Jbeta primers. The assay was immunoSEQ multiplex PCR, and TCRdb's table has in-frame clones only and misses some. The data show 150,000 to 200,000 clones, 78% seen once. What was sequenced was PBMCs. The source is a woman in her 30s in good health and CMV-seropositive.

This clone was detected only a few times. This sequence joins TRBV10-3 and TRBJ1-2; unclear D gene. V lost 3 bases, J lost 2 bases, and 10 bases lay in between. The length of the CDR3 is 14 residues. CDR1 is ENHRY and CDR2 is SYGVKD in the germline V gene. The CDR3 reads CAISDQRQNYGYTF. The CDR3 nucleotides read TGTGCCATCAGTGATCAGAGGCAGAACTATGGCTACACCTTC.

The J gene is TRBJ2-2, the V gene TRBV15; TRBD2 might be the D (5 bases). The CDR3 spans 17 residues. CDR1 and CDR2 from the germline V gene are LNHNV and YYDKDF (reference sequence). The ends were cut back, 5 bases at V and 1 base at J, with 17 bases in the middle. The CDR3 sequence: CATSGLSITKNTGELFF. The CDR3 nucleotides are TGTGCCACCAGCGGACTCTCTATTACCAAGAACACCGGGGAGCTGTTTTTT.

In its sample, this clone was seen a few times. The chain recombines TRBV19 with TRBJ1-5; tentative D call: TRBD1 (5 bases). Germline V gene sequence: CDR1 LNHDA, CDR2 SQIVND (reference sequence). This CDR3 is 14 amino acids long. Trimming pared 5 bases from V and 6 bases from J, leaving 14 bases between. This CDR3 is CASSPRQYSQPQHF. The CDR3, as DNA: TGTGCCAGTAGTCCTAGACAGTACTCTCAGCCCCAGCATTTT.

V is TRBV10-3 and J is TRBJ2-3; 10 bases are shared with TRBD1. CDR1 and CDR2 from the germline V gene are ENHRY and SYGVKD. This CDR3 region has 18 residues. Losses at the gene ends were 2 bases for V and 7 bases for J; bases not matched to a gene: 15. As DNA, the CDR3 is TGTGCCATCAGTGAGCGGGGGACTGGACAGGGGGAAGTATATACGCAGTATTTT. Protein sequence: CAISERGTGQGEVYTQYF.

This sequence joins TRBV19 and TRBJ2-3; 12 bases are a match to TRBD2. Germline V gene sequence: CDR1 LNHDA, CDR2 SQIVND (reference sequence). The trim removed 3 bases at V and 0 bases at J, leaving 4 bases unmatched. The CDR3 consists of 17 residues. The CDR3 nucleotides are TGTGCCAGTAGTATTCGAGGGACTAGCGGGAGCACAGATACGCAGTATTTT. It specifies CASSIRGTSGSTDTQYF.

The chain uses TRBV11-2 and TRBJ2-3; weak D call: TRBD1 (5 bases). This CDR3 has 14 amino acids. Germline V gene data show CDR1 as SGHAT and CDR2 as FQNNGV. V lost 5 bases to trimming and J lost 4 bases, with 13 bases between them. The CDR3 is CASSLRGLADTQYF. CDR3 nucleotide sequence: TGTGCCAGCAGCCTTAGGGGCCTCGCAGATACGCAGTATTTT.

The V gene is TRBV12-5, the J gene TRBJ1-2; 9 positions agree with TRBD1. This CDR3 is built from 14 residues. CDR1 is LGHNT and CDR2 is FRNRAP in the germline V gene. V lost 4 bases, J lost 4 bases, and 4 bases stayed unmatched. DNA of the CDR3: TGTGCTAGTGGTTCGGACAGGGGAATCTATGGCTACACCTTC. Its protein is CASGSDRGIYGYTF.

This chain joins TRBV13 and TRBJ2-7, with D maybe TRBD1 (6 bases). The V end lost 4 bases, the J end lost 3 bases, and 19 bases lay between the germline ends. Germline CDR1 PRHDT, CDR2 FYEKMQ (reference sequence). This CDR3 comprises 16 residues. CDR3 nucleotides: TGTGCCAGCAGCTCCGACCGGGACACCCCAGTCTACGAGCAGTACTTC. As protein: CASSSDRDTPVYEQYF. The whole variable domain, filled in from reference TRBV13 and TRBJ2-7, reads AAGVIQSPRHLIKEKRETATLKCYPIPRHDTVYWYQQGPGQDPQFLISFYEKMQSDKGSIPDRFSAQQFSDYHSELNMSSLELGDSALYFCASSSDRDTPVYEQYFGPGTRLTVT.

The rearrangement joins TRBV6-5 to TRBJ2-3, with D possibly matching TRBD1 (5 bases). CDR3 length: 13 residues. The V and J ends lost 7 bases and 2 bases respectively, with 10 bases between them. The germline gives CDR1 MNHEY, CDR2 SVGAGI. CDR3 DNA sequence: TGTGCCAGCAATGAAGGGGTCACAGATACGCAGTATTTT. This encodes CASNEGVTDTQYF.